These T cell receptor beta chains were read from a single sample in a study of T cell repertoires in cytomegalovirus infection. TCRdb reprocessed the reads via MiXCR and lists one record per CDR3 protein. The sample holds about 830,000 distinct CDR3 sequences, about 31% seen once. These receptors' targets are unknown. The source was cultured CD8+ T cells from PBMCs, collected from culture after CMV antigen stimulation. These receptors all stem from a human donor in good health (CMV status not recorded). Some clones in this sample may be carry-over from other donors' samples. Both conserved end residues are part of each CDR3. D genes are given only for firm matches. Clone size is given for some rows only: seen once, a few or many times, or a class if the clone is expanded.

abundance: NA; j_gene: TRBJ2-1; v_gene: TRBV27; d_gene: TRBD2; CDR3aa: CASSPPPGLLKNNEQFF; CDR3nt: TGTGCCAGCAGTCCGCCCCCGGGACTACTAAAAAACAATGAGCAGTTCTTC
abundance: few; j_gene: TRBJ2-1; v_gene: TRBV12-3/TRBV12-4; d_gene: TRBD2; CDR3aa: CASSRPGLANYNEQFF; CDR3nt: TGTGCCAGCAGTCGCCCGGGACTAGCGAACTACAATGAGCAGTTCTTC
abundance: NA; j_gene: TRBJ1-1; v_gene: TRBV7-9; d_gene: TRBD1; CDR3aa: CASSRQGQTQEAFF; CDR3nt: TGTGCCAGCAGTCGACAGGGGCAAACCCAAGAAGCTTTCTTT
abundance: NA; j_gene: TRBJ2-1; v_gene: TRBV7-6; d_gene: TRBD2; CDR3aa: CASSLVAGGVNNEQFF; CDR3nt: TGTGCCAGCAGCTTAGTAGCGGGGGGGGTAAACAATGAGCAGTTCTTC
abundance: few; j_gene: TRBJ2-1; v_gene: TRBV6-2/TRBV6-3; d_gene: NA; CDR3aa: CASSYSSPSWQFF; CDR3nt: TGTGCCAGCAGTTACTCGAGTCCCAGCTGGCAGTTCTTC
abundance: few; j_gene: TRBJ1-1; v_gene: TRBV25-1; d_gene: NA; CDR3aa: CASSAGGLSNTEAFF; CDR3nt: TGTGCCAGCAGTGCGGGGGGCCTGTCGAACACTGAAGCTTTCTTT
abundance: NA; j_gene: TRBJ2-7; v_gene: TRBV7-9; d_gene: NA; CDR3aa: CASSSSPGAWGEQYF; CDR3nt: TGTGCCAGCAGCTCTTCTCCGGGGGCCTGGGGCGAGCAGTACTTC
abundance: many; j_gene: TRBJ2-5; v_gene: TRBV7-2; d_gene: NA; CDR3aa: CASSEDGGPQETQYF; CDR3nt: TGTGCCAGCAGCGAAGACGGGGGGCCCCAAGAGACCCAGTACTTC
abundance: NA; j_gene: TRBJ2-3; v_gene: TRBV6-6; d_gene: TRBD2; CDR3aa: CASSYSPISGGADTQYF; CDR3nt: TGTGCCAGCAGTTACTCACCTATCAGCGGGGGTGCAGATACGCAGTATTTT
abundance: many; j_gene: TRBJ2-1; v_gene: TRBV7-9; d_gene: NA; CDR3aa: CASSQMASPGDEQFF; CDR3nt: TGTGCCAGCAGCCAAATGGCTTCGCCAGGCGATGAGCAGTTCTTC
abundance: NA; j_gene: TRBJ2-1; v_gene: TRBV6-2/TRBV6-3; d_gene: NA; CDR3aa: CASSYLNAGNEQFF; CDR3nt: TGTGCCAGCAGTTACCTCAACGCTGGGAATGAGCAGTTCTTC
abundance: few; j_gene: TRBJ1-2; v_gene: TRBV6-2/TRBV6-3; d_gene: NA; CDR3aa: CASSYSKRAGSYGYTF; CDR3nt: TGTGCCAGCAGTTACTCGAAGAGGGCAGGGTCCTATGGCTACACCTTC
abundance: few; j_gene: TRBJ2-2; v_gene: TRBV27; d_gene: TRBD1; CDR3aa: CASSNRTGRTGELFF; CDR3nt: TGTGCCAGCAGTAACCGGACAGGGCGCACCGGGGAGCTGTTTTTT
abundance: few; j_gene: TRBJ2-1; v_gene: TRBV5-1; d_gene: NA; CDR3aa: CASSLLLTDWDEQFF; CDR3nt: TGCGCCAGCAGCTTGTTATTGACCGACTGGGATGAGCAGTTCTTC
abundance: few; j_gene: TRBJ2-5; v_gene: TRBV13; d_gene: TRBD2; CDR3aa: CASSLGQRGGQETQYF; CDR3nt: TGTGCCAGCAGCTTAGGCCAGCGGGGGGGTCAAGAGACCCAGTACTTC
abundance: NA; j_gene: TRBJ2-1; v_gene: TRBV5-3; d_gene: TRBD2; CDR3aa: CASSWSGGGNEQFF; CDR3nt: TGTGCCAGCAGCTGGAGCGGGGGGGGCAATGAGCAGTTCTTC
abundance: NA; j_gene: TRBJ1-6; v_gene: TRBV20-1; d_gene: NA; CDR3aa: CSARDRRDDTLHF; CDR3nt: TGCAGTGCTAGAGATCGAAGGGACGATACCCTCCACTTT
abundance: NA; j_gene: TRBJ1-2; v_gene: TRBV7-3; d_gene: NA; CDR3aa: CASSLPGVINYGYTF; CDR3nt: TGTGCCAGCAGCTTGCCAGGGGTCATAAACTATGGCTACACCTTC
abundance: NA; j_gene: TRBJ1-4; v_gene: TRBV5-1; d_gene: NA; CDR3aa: CASSPEGPNEKLFF; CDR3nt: TGCGCCAGCAGCCCCGAAGGCCCTAATGAAAAACTGTTTTTT
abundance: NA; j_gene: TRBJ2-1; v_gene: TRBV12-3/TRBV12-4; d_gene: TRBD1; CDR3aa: CASIRQGFNEQFF; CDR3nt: TGTGCCAGCATTAGACAGGGGTTCAATGAGCAGTTCTTC
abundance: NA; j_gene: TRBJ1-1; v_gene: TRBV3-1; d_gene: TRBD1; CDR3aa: CASGRDRAKGAFF; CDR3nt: TGTGCCAGCGGACGGGACAGGGCTAAAGGAGCTTTCTTT
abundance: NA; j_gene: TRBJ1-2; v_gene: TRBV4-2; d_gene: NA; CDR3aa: CASSQGSRAYGYTF; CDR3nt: TGTGCCAGCAGCCAAGGATCCCGGGCCTATGGCTACACCTTC
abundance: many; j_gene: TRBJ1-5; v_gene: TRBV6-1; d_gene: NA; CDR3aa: CASSAGRGSNQPQHF; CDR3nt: TGTGCCAGCAGCGCAGGGAGGGGGAGCAATCAGCCCCAGCATTTT
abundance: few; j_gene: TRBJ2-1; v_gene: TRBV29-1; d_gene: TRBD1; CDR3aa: CSVEELDRGSYNEQFF; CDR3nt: TGCAGCGTTGAAGAATTAGACAGGGGGTCCTACAATGAGCAGTTCTTC
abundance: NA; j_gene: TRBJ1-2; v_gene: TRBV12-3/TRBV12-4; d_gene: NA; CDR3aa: CASSRISGLPYGYTF; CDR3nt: TGTGCCAGCAGCCGAATATCGGGACTCCCTTATGGCTACACCTTC
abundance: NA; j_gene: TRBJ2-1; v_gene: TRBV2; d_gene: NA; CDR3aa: CASSVKGDEQFF; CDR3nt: TGTGCCAGCAGTGTAAAGGGGGATGAGCAGTTCTTC
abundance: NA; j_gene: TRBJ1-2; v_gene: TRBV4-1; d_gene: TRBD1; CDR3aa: CASSQERGQGEGYTF; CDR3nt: TGCGCCAGCAGCCAAGAAAGGGGACAGGGAGAAGGCTACACCTTC
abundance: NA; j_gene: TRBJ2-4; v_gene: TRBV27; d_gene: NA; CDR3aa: CASSGAGDIQYF; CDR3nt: TGTGCCAGCTCCGGAGCAGGGGACATTCAGTACTTC
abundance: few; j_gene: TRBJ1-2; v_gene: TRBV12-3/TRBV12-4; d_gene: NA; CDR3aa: CASSQPRTVNDYGYTF; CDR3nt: TGTGCCAGCAGTCAACCCCGGACAGTTAATGACTATGGCTACACCTTC
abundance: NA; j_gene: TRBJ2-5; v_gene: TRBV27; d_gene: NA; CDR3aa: CASRDSPYF; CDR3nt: TGTGCCAGCAGAGACAGTCCTTACTTC
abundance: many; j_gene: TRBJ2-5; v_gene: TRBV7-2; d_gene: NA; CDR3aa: CASSLGAFQGNGETQYF; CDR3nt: TGTGCCAGCAGCCTGGGCGCATTTCAGGGGAATGGAGAGACCCAGTACTTC
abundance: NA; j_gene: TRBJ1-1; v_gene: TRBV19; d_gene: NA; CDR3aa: CASLSPMNTEAFF; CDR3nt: TGTGCCAGCCTTTCGCCCATGAACACTGAAGCTTTCTTT
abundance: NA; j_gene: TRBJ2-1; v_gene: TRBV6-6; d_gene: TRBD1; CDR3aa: CASTRDRGSYNEQFF; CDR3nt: TGTGCCAGCACCCGGGACAGGGGGTCCTACAATGAGCAGTTCTTC
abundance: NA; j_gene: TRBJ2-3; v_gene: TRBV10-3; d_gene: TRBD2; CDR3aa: CAIRASGGESTDTQYF; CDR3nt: TGTGCCATCAGAGCTAGCGGGGGTGAGAGCACGGATACGCAGTATTTT
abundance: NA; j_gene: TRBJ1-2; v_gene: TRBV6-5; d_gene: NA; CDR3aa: CASSRPQLSGGYTF; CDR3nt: TGTGCCAGCAGCAGGCCCCAGCTATCGGGGGGCTACACCTTC
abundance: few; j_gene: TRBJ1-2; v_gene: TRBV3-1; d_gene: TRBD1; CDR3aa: CASSFRTGMNYGYTF; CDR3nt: TGTGCCAGCAGCTTCCGGACAGGGATGAACTATGGCTACACCTTC
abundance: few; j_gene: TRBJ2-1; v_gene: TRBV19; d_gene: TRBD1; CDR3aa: CASRGTDLHYNEQFF; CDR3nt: TGTGCCAGTAGAGGGACAGACCTCCATTACAATGAGCAGTTCTTC
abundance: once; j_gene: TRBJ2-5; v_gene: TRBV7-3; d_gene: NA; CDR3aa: CASSFQQIQETQYF; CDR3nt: TGTGCCAGCAGCTTCCAACAGATCCAAGAGACCCAGTACTTC
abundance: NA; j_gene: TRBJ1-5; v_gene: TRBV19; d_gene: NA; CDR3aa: CASNTGMWSNQPQHF; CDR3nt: TGTGCCAGTAATACAGGGATGTGGAGCAATCAGCCCCAGCATTTT
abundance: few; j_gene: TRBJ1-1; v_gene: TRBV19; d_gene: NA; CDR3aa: CASRSPTYTEAFF; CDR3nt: TGTGCCAGTAGATCCCCGACCTACACTGAAGCTTTCTTT
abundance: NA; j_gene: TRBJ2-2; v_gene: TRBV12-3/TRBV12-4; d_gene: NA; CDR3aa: CASSFVTVRDTGELFF; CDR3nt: TGTGCCAGCAGTTTTGTAACTGTCAGGGACACCGGGGAGCTGTTTTTT
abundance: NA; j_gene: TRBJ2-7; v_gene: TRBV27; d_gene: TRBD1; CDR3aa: CASSPGQGSEQYF; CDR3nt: TGTGCCAGCAGTCCTGGACAGGGAAGCGAGCAGTACTTC
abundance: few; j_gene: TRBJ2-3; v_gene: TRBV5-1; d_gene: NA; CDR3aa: CASSMTGSTDTQYF; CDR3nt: TGCGCCAGCAGCATGACTGGTTCCACAGATACGCAGTATTTT
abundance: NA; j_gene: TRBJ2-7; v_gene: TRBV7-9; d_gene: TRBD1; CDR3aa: CASTQGTGAVYEQYF; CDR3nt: TGTGCCAGCACCCAGGGGACAGGAGCGGTCTACGAGCAGTACTTC
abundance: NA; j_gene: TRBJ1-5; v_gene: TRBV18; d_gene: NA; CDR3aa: CASSPKTVNSNQPQHF; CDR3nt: TGTGCCAGCTCACCGAAAACAGTTAATAGCAATCAGCCCCAGCATTTT
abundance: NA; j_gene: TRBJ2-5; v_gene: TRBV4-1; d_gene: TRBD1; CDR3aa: CASSKAARTGETQYF; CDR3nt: TGCGCCAGCAGCAAAGCAGCAAGGACAGGAGAGACCCAGTACTTC
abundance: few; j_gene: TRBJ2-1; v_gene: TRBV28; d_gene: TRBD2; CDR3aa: CASRVPGTSAYNEQFF; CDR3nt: TGTGCCAGCAGGGTACCCGGGACTAGCGCTTACAATGAGCAGTTCTTC
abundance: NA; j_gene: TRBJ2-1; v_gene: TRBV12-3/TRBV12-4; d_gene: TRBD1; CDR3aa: CASRADRGYNEQFF; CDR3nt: TGTGCCAGCCGTGCTGACAGGGGCTACAATGAGCAGTTCTTC
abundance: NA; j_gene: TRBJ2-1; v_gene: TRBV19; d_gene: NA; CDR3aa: CASNGWDEQFF; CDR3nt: TGTGCCAGTAACGGGTGGGATGAGCAGTTCTTC
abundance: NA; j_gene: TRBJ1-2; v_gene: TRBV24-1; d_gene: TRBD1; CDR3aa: CATSDLDRASYGYTF; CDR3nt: TGTGCCACCAGTGATCTGGACAGGGCCTCCTATGGCTACACCTTC